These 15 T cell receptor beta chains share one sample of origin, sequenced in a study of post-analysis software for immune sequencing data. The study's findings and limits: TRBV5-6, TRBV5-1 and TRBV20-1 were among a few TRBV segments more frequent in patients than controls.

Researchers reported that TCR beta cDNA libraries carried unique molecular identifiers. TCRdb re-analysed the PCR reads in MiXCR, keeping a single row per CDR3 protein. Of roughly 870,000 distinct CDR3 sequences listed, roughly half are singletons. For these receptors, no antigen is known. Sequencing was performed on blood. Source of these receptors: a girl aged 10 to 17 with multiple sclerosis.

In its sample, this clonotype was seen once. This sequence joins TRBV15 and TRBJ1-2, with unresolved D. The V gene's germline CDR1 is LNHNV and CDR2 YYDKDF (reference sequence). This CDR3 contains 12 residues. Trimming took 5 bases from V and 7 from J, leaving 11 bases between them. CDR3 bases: TGTGCCACCAGCGGTTGGGAAGGTGGCTACACCTTC. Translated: CATSGWEGGYTF.

The CDR3 loop reads CSARNPGTGDGYTF. The CDR3 nucleotides are TGCAGTGCCAGAAACCCCGGGACAGGGGATGGCTACACCTTC. V and J are TRBV20-1 and TRBJ1-2; 10 bases agree with TRBD1. The V and J ends lost 6 bases and 6 bases, in that order; junction bases with no gene match: 10. Germline V gene sequence: CDR1 DFQATT, CDR2 SNEGSKA (reference sequence). The CDR3 loop spans 14 amino acids.

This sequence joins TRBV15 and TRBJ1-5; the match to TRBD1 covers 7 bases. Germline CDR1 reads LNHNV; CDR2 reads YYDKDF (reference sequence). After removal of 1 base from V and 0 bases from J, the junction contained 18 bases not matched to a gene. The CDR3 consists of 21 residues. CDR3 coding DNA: TGTGCCACCAGCAGAGGTGGTCGGGCAGGGGGAAATCGGTATAGCAATCAGCCCCAGCATTTT. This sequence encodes CATSRGGRAGGNRYSNQPQHF.

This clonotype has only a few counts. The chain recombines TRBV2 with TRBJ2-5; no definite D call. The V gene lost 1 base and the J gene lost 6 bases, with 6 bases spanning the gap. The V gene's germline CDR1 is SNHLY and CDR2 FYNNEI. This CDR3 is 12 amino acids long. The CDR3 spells CASSEGRKTQYF. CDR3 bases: TGTGCCAGCAGTGAAGGGCGGAAGACCCAGTACTTC.

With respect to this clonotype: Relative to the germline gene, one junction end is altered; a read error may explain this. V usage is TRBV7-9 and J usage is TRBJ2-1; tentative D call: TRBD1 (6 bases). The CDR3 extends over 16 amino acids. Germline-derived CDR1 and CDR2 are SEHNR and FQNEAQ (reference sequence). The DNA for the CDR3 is TGTGCCAGCAGTCCACGGACGCAGGGGTTCTACGATGAGCAGTTCTTC. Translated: CASSPRTQGFYDEQFF.

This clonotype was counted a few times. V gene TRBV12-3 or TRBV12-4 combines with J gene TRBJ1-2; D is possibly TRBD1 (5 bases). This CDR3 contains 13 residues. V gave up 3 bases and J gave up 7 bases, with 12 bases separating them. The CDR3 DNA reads TGTGCCAGCAGTTTCCCCAGGGTAATTGGCTACACCTTC. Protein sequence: CASSFPRVIGYTF.

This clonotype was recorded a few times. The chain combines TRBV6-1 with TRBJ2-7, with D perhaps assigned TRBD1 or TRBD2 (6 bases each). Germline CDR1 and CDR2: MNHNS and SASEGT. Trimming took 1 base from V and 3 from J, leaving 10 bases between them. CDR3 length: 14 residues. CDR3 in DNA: TGTGCCAGCAGTGAAGGTGGAGGGGGCTACGAGCAGTACTTC. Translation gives CASSEGGGGYEQYF.

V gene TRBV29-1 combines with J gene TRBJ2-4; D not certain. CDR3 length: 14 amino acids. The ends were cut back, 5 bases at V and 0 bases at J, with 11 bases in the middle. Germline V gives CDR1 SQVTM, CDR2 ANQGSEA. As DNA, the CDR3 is TGCAGCGTTCTCGGCGGTCTAGCCAAAAACATTCAGTACTTC. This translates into CSVLGGLAKNIQYF.

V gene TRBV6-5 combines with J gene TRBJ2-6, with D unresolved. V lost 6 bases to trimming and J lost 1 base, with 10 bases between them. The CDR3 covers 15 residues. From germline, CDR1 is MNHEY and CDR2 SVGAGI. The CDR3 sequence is CASSYVGSGANVLTF. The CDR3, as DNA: TGTGCCAGCAGCTACGTGGGTTCTGGGGCCAACGTCCTGACTTTC.

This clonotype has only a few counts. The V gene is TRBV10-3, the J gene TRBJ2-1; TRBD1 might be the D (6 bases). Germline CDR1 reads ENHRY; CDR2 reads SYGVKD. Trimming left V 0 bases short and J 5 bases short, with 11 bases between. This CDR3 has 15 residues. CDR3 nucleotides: TGTGCCATCAGTGAGTCGAGGCAGGGGAACAATGAGCAGTTCTTC. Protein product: CAISESRQGNNEQFF.

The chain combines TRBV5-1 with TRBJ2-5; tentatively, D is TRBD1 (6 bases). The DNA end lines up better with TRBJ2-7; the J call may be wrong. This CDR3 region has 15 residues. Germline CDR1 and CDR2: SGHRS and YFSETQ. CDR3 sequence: CASSLRTAQAYEQYF. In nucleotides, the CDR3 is TGCGCCAGCAGCTTGCGGACAGCCCAGGCCTACGAGCAGTACTTC.

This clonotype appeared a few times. CDR3 nucleotide sequence: TGCAGTGCTAGTGCACTAGCGGGGTCCCGGGAGACCCAGTACTTC. Amino acids: CSASALAGSRETQYF. This chain connects TRBV20-1 to TRBJ2-7; TRBD2 aligns across 10 bases. The last part of the DNA fits TRBJ2-5 better; the J call may be wrong. The CDR3 has 15 amino acids. Per the germline V gene, CDR1 is DFQATT and CDR2 is SNEGSKA (reference sequence).

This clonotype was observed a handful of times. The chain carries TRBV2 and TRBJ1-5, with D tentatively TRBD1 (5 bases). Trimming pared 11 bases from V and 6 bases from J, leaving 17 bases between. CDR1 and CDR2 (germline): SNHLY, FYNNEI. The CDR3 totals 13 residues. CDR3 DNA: TGTGCCGGAAGACAGAACGGGGGTCAGCCCCAGCATTTT. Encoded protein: CAGRQNGGQPQHF.

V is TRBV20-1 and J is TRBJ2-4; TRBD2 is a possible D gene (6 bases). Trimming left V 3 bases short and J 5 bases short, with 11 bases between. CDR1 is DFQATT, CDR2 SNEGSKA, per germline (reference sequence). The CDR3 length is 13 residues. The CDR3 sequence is CSASPPGENIQYF. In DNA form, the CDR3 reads TGCAGTGCTAGTCCCCCGGGGGAAAACATTCAGTACTTC.

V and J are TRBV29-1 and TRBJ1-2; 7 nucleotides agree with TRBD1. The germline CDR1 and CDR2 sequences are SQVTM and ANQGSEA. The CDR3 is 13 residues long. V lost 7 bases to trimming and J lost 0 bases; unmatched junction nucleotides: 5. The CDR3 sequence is CSAEQGSNYGYTF. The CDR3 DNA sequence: TGCAGCGCCGAACAGGGGTCTAACTATGGCTACACCTTC.